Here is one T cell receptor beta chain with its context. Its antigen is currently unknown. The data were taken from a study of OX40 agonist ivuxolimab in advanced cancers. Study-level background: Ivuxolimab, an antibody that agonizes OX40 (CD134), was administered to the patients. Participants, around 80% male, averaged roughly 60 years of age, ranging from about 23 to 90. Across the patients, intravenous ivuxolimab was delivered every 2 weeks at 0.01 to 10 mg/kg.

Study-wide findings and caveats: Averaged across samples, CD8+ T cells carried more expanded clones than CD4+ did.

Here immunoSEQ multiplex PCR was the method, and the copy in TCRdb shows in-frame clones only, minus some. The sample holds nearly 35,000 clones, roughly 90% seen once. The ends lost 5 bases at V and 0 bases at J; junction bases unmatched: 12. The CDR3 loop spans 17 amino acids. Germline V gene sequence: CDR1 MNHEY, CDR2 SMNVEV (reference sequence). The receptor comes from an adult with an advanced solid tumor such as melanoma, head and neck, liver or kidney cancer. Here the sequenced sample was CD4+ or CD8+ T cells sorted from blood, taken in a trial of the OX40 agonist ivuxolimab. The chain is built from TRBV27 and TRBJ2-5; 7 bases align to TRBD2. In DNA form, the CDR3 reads TGTGCCAGCAGTCCGCTAAATAGCGGGTCGTACCAAGAGACCCAGTACTTC. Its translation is CASSPLNSGSYQETQYF.